This TCR beta chain was obtained from a study of metastatic and nonmetastatic thyroid tumors. At the level of the study: Across peripheral blood and tumor or nodule tissue samples taken from malignant and benign thyroid patients, the repertoires were compared with one another.

MiXCR was used by TCRdb to re-call the PCR reads. The top ten clones hold roughly 10% of a sample with roughly 93,000 clones, 10% to 15% of them seen once. Each patient went into thyroid surgery without having received any treatment. CDR1 and CDR2 (germline): SGHRS, YFSETQ. V lost 7 bases and J 9 bases, leaving 10 bases between the germline ends. The CDR3 is 11 residues long. This clonotype originated in a female donor with papillary thyroid cancer or a benign thyroid nodule (not recorded which). Some clones in this sample may be carry-over from other donors' samples. The chain is built from TRBV5-1 and TRBJ2-2; weak D call: TRBD1 (5 bases). Material for sequencing was blood. CDR3 nucleotides: TGCGCCAGCGGACATACCTGGGAGCTGTTTTTT. This encodes CASGHTWELFF. The full variable domain, completed using reference TRBV5-1 and TRBJ2-2, is KAGVTQTPRYLIKTRGQQVTLSCSPISGHRSVSWYQQTPGQGLQFLFEYFSETQRNKGNFPGRFSGRQFSNSRSEMNVSTLELGDSALYLCASGHTWELFFGEGSRLTVL.